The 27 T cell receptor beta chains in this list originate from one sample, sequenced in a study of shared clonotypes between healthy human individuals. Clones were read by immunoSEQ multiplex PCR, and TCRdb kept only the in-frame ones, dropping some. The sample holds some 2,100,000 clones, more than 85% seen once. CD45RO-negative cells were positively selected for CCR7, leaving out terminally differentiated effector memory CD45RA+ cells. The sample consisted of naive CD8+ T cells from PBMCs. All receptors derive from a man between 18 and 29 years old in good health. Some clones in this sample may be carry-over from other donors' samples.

CDR3 in DNA: TGTGCCAGCAGCTTAGCGGTGGGCTTAGGCAAGGGCACTGAAGCTTTCTTT. This encodes CASSLAVGLGKGTEAFF. The V call is TRBV7-2, the J call TRBJ1-1; D is unresolved. Germline CDR1 reads SGHTA; CDR2 reads FQGNSA. The CDR3 consists of 17 residues. V lost 0 bases, J lost 4 bases, and 18 bases lay in between.

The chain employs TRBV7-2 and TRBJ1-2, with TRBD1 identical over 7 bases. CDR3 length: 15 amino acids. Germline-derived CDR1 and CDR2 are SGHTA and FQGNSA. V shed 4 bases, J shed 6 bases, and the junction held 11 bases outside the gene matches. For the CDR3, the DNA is TGTGCCAGCAGCTCGAGAACAGGGGCATTCAATGGCTACACCTTC. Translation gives CASSSRTGAFNGYTF. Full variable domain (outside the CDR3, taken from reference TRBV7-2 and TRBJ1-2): GAGVSQSPSNKVTEKGKDVELRCDPISGHTALYWYRQSLGQGLEFLIYFQGNSAPDKSGLPSDRFSAERTGGSVSTLTIQRTQQEDSAVYLCASSSRTGAFNGYTFGSGTRLTVV.

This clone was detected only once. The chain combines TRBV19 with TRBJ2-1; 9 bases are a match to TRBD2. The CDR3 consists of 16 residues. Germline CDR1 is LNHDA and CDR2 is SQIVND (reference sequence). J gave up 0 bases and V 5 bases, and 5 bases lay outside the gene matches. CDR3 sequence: CASSLLAGASYNEQFF. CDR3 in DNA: TGTGCCAGTAGTCTACTAGCGGGTGCCTCCTACAATGAGCAGTTCTTC.

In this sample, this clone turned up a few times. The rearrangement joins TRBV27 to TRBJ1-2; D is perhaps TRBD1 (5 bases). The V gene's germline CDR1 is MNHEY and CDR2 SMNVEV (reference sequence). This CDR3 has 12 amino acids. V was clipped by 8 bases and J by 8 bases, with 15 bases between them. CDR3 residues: CASQGAGNGYTF. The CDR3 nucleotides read TGTGCCAGCCAAGGGGCAGGGAACGGCTACACCTTC.

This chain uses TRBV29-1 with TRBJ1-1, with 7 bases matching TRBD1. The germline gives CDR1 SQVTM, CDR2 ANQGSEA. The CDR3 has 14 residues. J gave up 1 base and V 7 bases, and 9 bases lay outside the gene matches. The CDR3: CSGRDRGRNTEAFF. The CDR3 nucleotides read TGCAGCGGCCGGGACAGAGGTCGGAACACTGAAGCTTTCTTT. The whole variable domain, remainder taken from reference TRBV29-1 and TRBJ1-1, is SAVISQKPSRDICQRGTSLTIQCQVDSQVTMMFWYRQQPGQSLTLIATANQGSEATYESGFVIDKFPISRPNLTFSTLTVSNMSPEDSSIYLCSGRDRGRNTEAFFGQGTRLTVV.

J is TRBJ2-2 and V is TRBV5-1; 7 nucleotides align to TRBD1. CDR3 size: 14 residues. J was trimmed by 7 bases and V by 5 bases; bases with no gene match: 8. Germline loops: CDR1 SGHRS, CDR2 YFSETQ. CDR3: CASRRDSPNGELFF. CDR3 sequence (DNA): TGCGCCAGCAGGAGGGACAGTCCCAACGGGGAGCTGTTTTTT. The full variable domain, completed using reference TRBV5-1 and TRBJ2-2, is KAGVTQTPRYLIKTRGQQVTLSCSPISGHRSVSWYQQTPGQGLQFLFEYFSETQRNKGNFPGRFSGRQFSNSRSEMNVSTLELGDSALYLCASRRDSPNGELFFGEGSRLTVL.

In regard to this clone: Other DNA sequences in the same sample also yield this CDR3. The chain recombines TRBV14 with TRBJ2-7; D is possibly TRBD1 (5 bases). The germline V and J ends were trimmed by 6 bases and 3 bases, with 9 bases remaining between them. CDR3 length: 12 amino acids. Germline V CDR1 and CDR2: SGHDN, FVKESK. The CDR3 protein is CASSQGFYEQYF. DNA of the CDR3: TGTGCCAGCAGTCAGGGATTCTACGAGCAGTACTTC.

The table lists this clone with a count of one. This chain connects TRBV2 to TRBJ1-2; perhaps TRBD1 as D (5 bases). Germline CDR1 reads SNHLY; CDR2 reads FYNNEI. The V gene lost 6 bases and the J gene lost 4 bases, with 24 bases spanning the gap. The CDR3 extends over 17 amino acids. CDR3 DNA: TGTGCCAGCAGCGACCCTGGTGTGGGGGATCAGGGCTATGGCTACACCTTC. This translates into CASSDPGVGDQGYGYTF.

As DNA, the CDR3 is TGTGCCAGCAGCTTAAGGGTCGAGTCCTACGAGCAGTACTTC. Protein product: CASSLRVESYEQYF. The chain carries TRBV7-6 and TRBJ2-7, with D unclear. CDR3 length: 14 amino acids. Trimming took off 2 bases at V and 1 base at J, with 9 bases between the two ends. Per the germline V gene, CDR1 is SGHVS and CDR2 is FNYEAQ.

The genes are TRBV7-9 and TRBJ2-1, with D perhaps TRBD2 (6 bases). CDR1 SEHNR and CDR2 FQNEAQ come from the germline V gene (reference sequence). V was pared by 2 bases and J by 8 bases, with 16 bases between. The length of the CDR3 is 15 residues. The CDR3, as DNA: TGTGCCAGCAGCTTACCGGGATCAAGGGAGGATGAGCAGTTCTTC. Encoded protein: CASSLPGSREDEQFF.

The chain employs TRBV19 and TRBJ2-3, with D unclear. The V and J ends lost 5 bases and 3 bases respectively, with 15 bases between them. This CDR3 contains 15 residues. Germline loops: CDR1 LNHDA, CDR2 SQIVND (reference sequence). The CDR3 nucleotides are TGTGCCAGTAGTCCCCGTGGCGGAAGGACAGATACGCAGTATTTT. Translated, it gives CASSPRGGRTDTQYF.

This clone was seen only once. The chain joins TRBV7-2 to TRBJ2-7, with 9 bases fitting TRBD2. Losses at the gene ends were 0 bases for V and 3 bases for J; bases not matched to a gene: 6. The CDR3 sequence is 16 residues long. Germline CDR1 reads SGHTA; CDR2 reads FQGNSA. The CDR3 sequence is CASSLAPLAGFYEQYF. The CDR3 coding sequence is TGTGCCAGCAGCTTAGCCCCCCTAGCGGGGTTCTACGAGCAGTACTTC.

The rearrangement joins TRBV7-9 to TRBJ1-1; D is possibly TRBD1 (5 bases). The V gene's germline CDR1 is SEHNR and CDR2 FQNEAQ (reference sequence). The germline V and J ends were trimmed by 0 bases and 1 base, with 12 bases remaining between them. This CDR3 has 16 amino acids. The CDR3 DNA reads TGTGCCAGCAGCTTAGCGAGCCAGGGATGGAACACTGAAGCTTTCTTT. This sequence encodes CASSLASQGWNTEAFF.

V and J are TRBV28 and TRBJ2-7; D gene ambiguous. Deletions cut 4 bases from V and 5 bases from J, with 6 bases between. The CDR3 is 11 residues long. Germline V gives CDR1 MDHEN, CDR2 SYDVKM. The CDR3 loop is CASSSPHEQYF. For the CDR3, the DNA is TGTGCCAGCAGTTCCCCCCACGAGCAGTACTTC. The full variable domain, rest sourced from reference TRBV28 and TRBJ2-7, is DVKVTQSSRYLVKRTGEKVFLECVQDMDHENMFWYRQDPGLGLRLIYFSYDVKMKEKGDIPEGYSVSREKKERFSLILESASTNQTSMYLCASSSPHEQYFGPGTRLTVT.

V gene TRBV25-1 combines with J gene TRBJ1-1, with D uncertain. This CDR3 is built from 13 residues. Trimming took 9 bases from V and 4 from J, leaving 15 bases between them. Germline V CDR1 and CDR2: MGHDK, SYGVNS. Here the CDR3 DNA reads TGTGCCAGTAAGGACCGGGAGGGCACTGAAGCTTTCTTT. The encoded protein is CASKDREGTEAFF.

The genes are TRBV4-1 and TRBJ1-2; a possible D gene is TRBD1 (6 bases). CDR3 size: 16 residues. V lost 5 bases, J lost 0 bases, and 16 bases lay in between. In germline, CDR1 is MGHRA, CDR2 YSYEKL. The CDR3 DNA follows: TGCGCCAGCAGCACAGGGCCGACGCTATCTAACTATGGCTACACCTTC. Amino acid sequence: CASSTGPTLSNYGYTF.

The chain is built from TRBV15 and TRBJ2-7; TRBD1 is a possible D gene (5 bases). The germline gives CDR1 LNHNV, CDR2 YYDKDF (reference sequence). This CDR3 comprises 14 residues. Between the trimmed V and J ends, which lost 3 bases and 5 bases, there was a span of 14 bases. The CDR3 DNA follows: TGTGCCACCAGCAGGAGTGCAGGGATGGACGAGCAGTACTTC. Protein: CATSRSAGMDEQYF.

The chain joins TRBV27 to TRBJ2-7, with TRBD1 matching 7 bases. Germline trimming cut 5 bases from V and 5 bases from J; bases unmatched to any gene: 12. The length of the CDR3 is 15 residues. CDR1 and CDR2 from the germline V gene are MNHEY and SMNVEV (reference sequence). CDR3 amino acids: CASSPGSGTVNEQYF. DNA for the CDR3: TGTGCCAGCAGTCCCGGCTCCGGGACAGTCAACGAGCAGTACTTC.

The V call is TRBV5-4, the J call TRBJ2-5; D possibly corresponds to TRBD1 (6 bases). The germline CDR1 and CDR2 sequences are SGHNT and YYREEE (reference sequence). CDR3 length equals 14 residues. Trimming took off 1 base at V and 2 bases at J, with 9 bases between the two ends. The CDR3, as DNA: TGTGCCAGCAGCTTGAAAGGACAGCAAGAGACCCAGTACTTC. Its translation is CASSLKGQQETQYF.

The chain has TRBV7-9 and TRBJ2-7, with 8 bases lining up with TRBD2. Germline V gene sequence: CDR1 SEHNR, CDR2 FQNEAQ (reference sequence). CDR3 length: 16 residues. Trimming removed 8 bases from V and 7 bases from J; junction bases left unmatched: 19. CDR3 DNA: TGTGCCAGCGGCTGGGTACTCGCGGGAGGCCCGGGGGAGCAGTACTTC. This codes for CASGWVLAGGPGEQYF. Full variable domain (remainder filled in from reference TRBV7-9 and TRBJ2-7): DTGVSQNPRHKITKRGQNVTFRCDPISEHNRLYWYRQTLGQGPEFLTYFQNEAQLEKSRLLSDRFSAERPKGSFSTLEIQRTEQGDSAMYLCASGWVLAGGPGEQYFGPGTRLTVT.

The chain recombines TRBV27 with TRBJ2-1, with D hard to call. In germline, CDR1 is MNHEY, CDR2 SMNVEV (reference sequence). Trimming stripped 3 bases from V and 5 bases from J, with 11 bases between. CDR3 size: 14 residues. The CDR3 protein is CASSFSPINNEQFF. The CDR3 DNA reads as TGTGCCAGCAGTTTTTCTCCGATAAACAATGAGCAGTTCTTC.

The CDR3 sequence: CASISTRDRLWQETQYF. The CDR3 bases are TGTGCCAGCATTAGTACGCGGGACAGACTTTGGCAAGAGACCCAGTACTTC. V is TRBV28 and J is TRBJ2-5, with D maybe TRBD1 (7 bases). This CDR3 contains 17 residues. Trimming took off 7 bases at V and 2 bases at J, with 23 bases between the two ends. CDR1 and CDR2 from the germline V gene are MDHEN and SYDVKM.

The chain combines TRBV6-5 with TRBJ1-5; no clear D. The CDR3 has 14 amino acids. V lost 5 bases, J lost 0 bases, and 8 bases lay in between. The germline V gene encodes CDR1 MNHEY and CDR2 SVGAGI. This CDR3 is CASSTRVSNQPQHF. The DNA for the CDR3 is TGTGCCAGCAGTACACGTGTTAGCAATCAGCCCCAGCATTTT.

CDR3 DNA sequence: TGTGCCAGCAGCCTAAACCCCGGATGGGGCGCTGGGGCCAACGTCCTGACTTTC. Translated, it gives CASSLNPGWGAGANVLTF. The chain recombines TRBV5-4 with TRBJ2-6, with TRBD1 as a possible D gene (5 bases). V lost 4 bases and J 2 bases, leaving 19 bases between the germline ends. CDR1 SGHNT and CDR2 YYREEE come from the germline V gene (reference sequence). There are 18 residues in the CDR3.

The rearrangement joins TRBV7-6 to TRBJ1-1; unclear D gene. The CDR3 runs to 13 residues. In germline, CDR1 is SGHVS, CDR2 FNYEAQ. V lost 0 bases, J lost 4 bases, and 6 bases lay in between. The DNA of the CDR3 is TGTGCCAGCAGCTTAGCTTATGGCACTGAAGCTTTCTTT. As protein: CASSLAYGTEAFF.

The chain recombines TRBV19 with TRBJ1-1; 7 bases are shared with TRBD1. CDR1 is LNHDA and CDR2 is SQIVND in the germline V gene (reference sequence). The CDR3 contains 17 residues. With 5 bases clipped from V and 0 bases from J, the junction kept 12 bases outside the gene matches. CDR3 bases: TGTGCCAGTAGTCCCCGACAGGGTAACCTCTTGAACACTGAAGCTTTCTTT. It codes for CASSPRQGNLLNTEAFF.

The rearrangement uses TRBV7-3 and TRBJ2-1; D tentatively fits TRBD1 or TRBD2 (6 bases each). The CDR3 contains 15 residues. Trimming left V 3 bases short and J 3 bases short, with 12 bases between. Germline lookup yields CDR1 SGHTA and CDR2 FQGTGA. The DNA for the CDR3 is TGTGCCAGCAGCTTCGTCGGGGGCCGCTACAATGAGCAGTTCTTC. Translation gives CASSFVGGRYNEQFF.